The rows below give T cell receptor beta chains drawn from one sample of a study of circulating CD8 cells and anti-PD-1 response in melanoma. MiXCR, applied by TCRdb to the reads, yields one record per CDR3 protein. This sample has some 460 distinct CDR3 sequences, with around 5% found just once. Sequencing used CD8+ T cells from PBMCs, obtained at baseline or after one month of anti-PD-1 therapy (not recorded which). These receptors were collected from a human donor with melanoma. The CDR3 runs from the conserved cysteine through the conserved F or W. The D gene is left open where the match is weak. Some rows have no size entry. The others give once, few or many, or a class for an expanded clone.

d_gene,j_gene,abundance,v_gene,CDR3aa,CDR3nt
.,TRBJ2-2,large,TRBV29-1,CSVTGGANTGELFF,TGCAGCGTTACCGGAGGCGCGAACACCGGGGAGCTGTTTTTT
.,TRBJ2-7,.,TRBV5-4,CASSGAYEQYF,TGTGCCAGCAGCGGCGCCTACGAGCAGTACTTC
TRBD1,TRBJ2-1,large,TRBV27,CASSFTGVQFF,TGTGCCAGCAGTTTTACAGGGGTGCAGTTCTTC
.,TRBJ2-1,hyperexpanded,TRBV28,CASSLGERIYNEQFF,TGTGCCAGCAGTTTGGGGGAGAGGATTTACAATGAGCAGTTCTTC
.,TRBJ2-7,large,TRBV4-2,CASSQTRYEQYF,TGTGCCAGCAGCCAGACACGATACGAGCAGTACTTC
.,TRBJ2-5,large,TRBV7-2,CASSFSGGAQYF,TGTGCCAGCAGCTTTTCAGGAGGGGCCCAGTACTTC
TRBD1,TRBJ1-6,.,TRBV4-1,CASSQKPPGQGNSPLHF,TGCGCCAGCAGCCAAAAACCCCCGGGACAGGGAAACTCACCCCTCCACTTT
.,TRBJ2-2,large,TRBV6-4,CASSGSGEDTGELFF,TGTGCCAGCAGTGGCTCTGGGGAGGACACCGGGGAGCTGTTTTTT
.,TRBJ1-1,large,TRBV19,CASSISGNTEAFF,TGTGCCAGTAGTATTTCCGGGAACACTGAAGCTTTCTTT
TRBD1,TRBJ1-4,large,TRBV23-1,CASSQSVEADRARSTNEKLFF,TGCGCCAGCAGTCAATCCGTAGAGGCCGACAGGGCGAGATCAACTAATGAAAAACTGTTTTTT
TRBD1,TRBJ1-2,.,TRBV28,CASSWQGAYGYTF,TGTGCCAGCAGTTGGCAGGGGGCCTATGGCTACACCTTC
.,TRBJ1-3,large,TRBV28,CASGHSGNTIYF,TGTGCCAGCGGCCACTCTGGAAACACCATATATTTT
.,TRBJ2-3,large,TRBV29-1,CSVVRVGATDTQYF,TGCAGCGTTGTCCGAGTGGGGGCCACAGATACGCAGTATTTT
.,TRBJ2-1,large,TRBV4-2,CASSHPLNNEQFF,TGTGCCAGCAGCCACCCCCTAAACAATGAGCAGTTCTTC
TRBD2,TRBJ2-1,large,TRBV27,CASSLAGGLKGNEQFF,TGTGCCAGCAGTCTAGCGGGGGGGCTAAAGGGCAATGAGCAGTTCTTC